Each of the 32 T cell receptor beta chains below was sequenced from the same sample in a study of cytomegalovirus exposure and HLA in healthy donors. Sequencing used immunoSEQ multiplex PCR; TCRdb keeps in-frame clones, though not all of them. The sample consists of 200,000 or so clones, around four fifths of them appearing once. Sample: PBMCs. Source of these receptors: a woman under 30 in good health and CMV-seronegative.

This rearrangement joins TRBV5-4 to TRBJ1-2; D might be TRBD1 (5 bases). V lost 5 bases to trimming and J lost 3 bases, with 14 bases between them. This CDR3 region has 14 residues. Germline assignment: CDR1 SGHNT and CDR2 YYREEE (reference sequence). CDR3 loop: CASRPGAGDYGYTF. The CDR3 bases are TGTGCCAGCAGGCCAGGAGCGGGGGACTATGGCTACACCTTC. The variable domain in full, completed from reference TRBV5-4 and TRBJ1-2, reads ETGVTQSPTHLIKTRGQQVTLRCSSQSGHNTVSWYQQALGQGPQFIFQYYREEENGRGNFPPRFSGLQFPNYSSELNVNALELDDSALYLCASRPGAGDYGYTFGSGTRLTVV.

This sequence joins TRBV5-1 and TRBJ2-2; D gene ambiguous. CDR1 is SGHRS, CDR2 YFSETQ, per germline. The CDR3 totals 16 residues. Trimming removed 4 bases at V and 2 bases at J, with 15 bases between. This CDR3 reads CASSVTRVRNTGELFF. CDR3 DNA sequence: TGCGCCAGCAGCGTGACTCGGGTGAGAAACACCGGGGAGCTGTTTTTT.

This sequence joins TRBV5-4 and TRBJ2-3; 15 bases fit TRBD2. Looked up from germline, CDR1 is SGHNT and CDR2 is YYREEE (reference sequence). With 4 bases clipped from V and 2 bases from J, the junction kept 5 bases outside the gene matches. The CDR3 consists of 17 residues. CDR3 DNA: TGTGCCAGCAGCCCGGGACTAGCGGGGGGCCTCACAGATACGCAGTATTTT. As protein: CASSPGLAGGLTDTQYF.

This clone was picked up one time. J is TRBJ1-1 and V is TRBV5-4; D is perhaps TRBD1 (5 bases). Trimming took 6 bases from V and 1 from J, leaving 10 bases between them. Per the germline V gene, CDR1 is SGHNT and CDR2 is YYREEE (reference sequence). The CDR3 contains 13 residues. The CDR3 DNA reads TGTGCCAGCACCCTGGGGGAGAACACTGAAGCTTTCTTT. It is translated as CASTLGENTEAFF.

This clone was seen a few times. V gene TRBV2 combines with J gene TRBJ2-7; D is unresolved. CDR1 SNHLY and CDR2 FYNNEI come from the germline V gene. The CDR3 totals 13 residues. Trimming pared 5 bases from V and 0 bases from J, leaving 8 bases between. The CDR3 nucleotides are TGTGCCAGCAGTTATGCTAGCTCCTACGAGCAGTACTTC. Translated: CASSYASSYEQYF.

The rearrangement joins TRBV5-1 to TRBJ1-3; 8 nucleotides align to TRBD1. Germline lookup yields CDR1 SGHRS and CDR2 YFSETQ. The CDR3 is made up of 14 amino acids. The J segment lost 3 bases and the V segment lost 3 bases, leaving 2 bases of the junction unmatched. Written as DNA, the CDR3 is TGCGCCAGCAGCTCACAGGGGGATGGAAACACCATATATTTT. Translated, it gives CASSSQGDGNTIYF. The full variable domain, with the rest looked up from reference TRBV5-1 and TRBJ1-3, is KAGVTQTPRYLIKTRGQQVTLSCSPISGHRSVSWYQQTPGQGLQFLFEYFSETQRNKGNFPGRFSGRQFSNSRSEMNVSTLELGDSALYLCASSSQGDGNTIYFGEGSWLTVV.

In this sample, this clone turned up a few times. The same CDR3 also results from other DNA sequences found in this sample. The chain employs TRBV5-1 and TRBJ1-5; 7 nucleotides agree with TRBD1. The V and J ends lost 4 bases and 2 bases, in that order; junction bases with no gene match: 3. CDR1 and CDR2 from the germline V gene are SGHRS and YFSETQ. This CDR3 contains 14 residues. The CDR3: CASSPGTGNQPQHF. CDR3 DNA sequence: TGCGCCAGCAGCCCAGGGACAGGCAATCAGCCCCAGCATTTT.

The chain is built from TRBV4-1 and TRBJ2-2; 10 nucleotides match TRBD1. Looked up from germline, CDR1 is MGHRA and CDR2 is YSYEKL. The CDR3 extends over 18 amino acids. Trimming cost V 5 bases and J 5 bases; bases outside gene matches: 14. Written as DNA, the CDR3 is TGCGCCAGCAGCTTGCCCCTGTCCGGGACAGGGGTTACCGGGGAGCTGTTTTTT. Translation gives CASSLPLSGTGVTGELFF.

V is TRBV27 and J is TRBJ2-1; the D gene is possibly TRBD2 (6 bases). Deletions cut 7 bases from V and 2 bases from J, with 12 bases between. Germline CDR1 and CDR2: MNHEY and SMNVEV (reference sequence). CDR3 size: 14 residues. The CDR3 sequence: CASKGRDPYNEQFF. CDR3 nucleotides: TGTGCCAGCAAGGGGCGGGATCCCTACAATGAGCAGTTCTTC.

V and J are TRBV4-2 and TRBJ1-5; maybe TRBD1 (6 bases). Germline V lookup: CDR1 LGHNA, CDR2 YNFKEQ. The CDR3 contains 17 residues. V shed 0 bases and J shed 0 bases, with 12 bases lying between them. In DNA form, the CDR3 reads TGTGCCAGCAGCCAAGATCCCGACAGGTATAGCAATCAGCCCCAGCATTTT. Amino acid sequence: CASSQDPDRYSNQPQHF.

This clone has just one count. The V and J genes are TRBV18 and TRBJ1-3; D not resolved. CDR3 size: 16 residues. CDR1 KGHSH and CDR2 LQKENI come from the germline V gene. With 3 bases removed from V and 3 bases from J, the gap between germline ends came to 15 bases. The CDR3 DNA sequence: TGTGCCAGCTCACCGGCCGGTCTGGTCTTTGGAAACACCATATATTTT. Translating gives CASSPAGLVFGNTIYF.

The chain is built from TRBV6-5 and TRBJ1-6; TRBD1 might be the D (5 bases). Trimming stripped 4 bases from V and 0 bases from J, with 10 bases between. Per germline, CDR1 MNHEY and CDR2 SVGAGI. This CDR3 is built from 16 residues. This CDR3 is CASSLTADSYNSPLHF. The CDR3 DNA reads as TGTGCCAGCAGTTTGACAGCCGACTCCTATAATTCACCCCTCCACTTT.

The sample holds a few counts of this clone. This sequence joins TRBV2 and TRBJ1-1; D remains ambiguous. CDR1 and CDR2 (germline): SNHLY, FYNNEI. V lost 8 bases, J lost 2 bases, and 6 bases lay in between. The CDR3 totals 11 residues. CDR3 residues: CASWKNTEAFF. The CDR3 DNA sequence: TGTGCCAGCTGGAAAAACACTGAAGCTTTCTTT. Full variable domain (remainder filled in from reference TRBV2 and TRBJ1-1): EPEVTQTPSHQVTQMGQEVILRCVPISNHLYFYWYRQILGQKVEFLVSFYNNEISEKSEIFDDQFSVERPDGSNFTLKIRSTKLEDSAMYFCASWKNTEAFFGQGTRLTVV.

The chain recombines TRBV30 with TRBJ1-1, with TRBD1 as a possible D gene (6 bases). The V end was cut by 2 bases, the J end by 6 bases, with 16 bases between. The CDR3 length is 14 residues. Germline-derived CDR1 and CDR2 are GTSNPN and SVGIG (reference sequence). In DNA form, the CDR3 reads TGTGCCTGGAGTTTGGACAGCGTAAGGGCTGAAGCTTTCTTT. The encoded protein is CAWSLDSVRAEAFF.

The table lists this clone with a few counts. This sequence joins TRBV6-1 and TRBJ1-2; D may be TRBD1 (6 bases). The V gene's germline CDR1 is MNHNS and CDR2 SASEGT. CDR3 length: 13 residues. Trimming pared 8 bases from V and 4 bases from J, leaving 14 bases between. In DNA form, the CDR3 reads TGTGCCAGCGAGGGGGTGCTATTCTATGGCTACACCTTC. The encoded protein is CASEGVLFYGYTF.

The gene calls are TRBV19 and TRBJ1-1, with D possibly being TRBD1 (5 bases). Germline CDR1 reads LNHDA; CDR2 reads SQIVND (reference sequence). V was cut by 6 bases and J by 0 bases, with 14 bases left in between. The CDR3 runs 15 residues. CDR3 in amino acids: CASRGRAALNTEAFF. CDR3 bases: TGTGCCAGTAGAGGCAGGGCAGCTCTGAACACTGAAGCTTTCTTT. Combining the CDR3 with reference TRBV19 and TRBJ1-1 gives the whole variable domain DGGITQSPKYLFRKEGQNVTLSCEQNLNHDAMYWYRQDPGQGLRLIYYSQIVNDFQKGDIAEGYSVSREKKESFPLTVTSAQKNPTAFYLCASRGRAALNTEAFFGQGTRLTVV.

The rearrangement links TRBV9 to TRBJ2-2; 8 bases align to TRBD2. Germline trimming cut 0 bases from V and 2 bases from J; bases unmatched to any gene: 3. The CDR3 spans 16 residues. From germline, CDR1 is SGDLS and CDR2 YYNGEE. This CDR3 is CASSVEAGVNTGELFF. The CDR3 bases are TGTGCCAGCAGCGTAGAAGCGGGAGTAAACACCGGGGAGCTGTTTTTT. Combining the CDR3 with reference TRBV9 and TRBJ2-2 gives the whole variable domain DSGVTQTPKHLITATGQRVTLRCSPRSGDLSVYWYQQSLDQGLQFLIQYYNGEERAKGNILERFSAQQFPDLHSELNLSSLELGDSALYFCASSVEAGVNTGELFFGEGSRLTVL.

As concerns this clone: At the DNA level, this CDR3 is encoded by other sequences in the same sample as well. The rearrangement links TRBV5-1 to TRBJ2-2, with D possibly being TRBD2 (5 bases). The germline CDR1 and CDR2 sequences are SGHRS and YFSETQ. V was cut by 2 bases and J by 1 base, with 6 bases left in between. This CDR3 contains 14 residues. The CDR3 region has the DNA TGCGCCAGCAGCTTAAGCGGGAACACCGGGGAGCTGTTTTTT. This encodes CASSLSGNTGELFF.

The genes are TRBV30 and TRBJ2-1; tentatively, D is TRBD2 (6 bases). CDR1 and CDR2 (germline): GTSNPN, SVGIG (reference sequence). The CDR3 runs 12 residues. The V and J ends lost 4 bases and 12 bases respectively, with 16 bases between them. CDR3 coding DNA: TGTGCCTGGAACGAAGGGTCCGGGGGGCAGTTCTTC. Translation: CAWNEGSGGQFF.

The chain joins TRBV28 to TRBJ2-5, with 10 bases identical to TRBD1. Trimming removed 7 bases from V and 3 bases from J; junction bases left unmatched: 5. The germline V gene encodes CDR1 MDHEN and CDR2 SYDVKM. CDR3 length: 14 amino acids. CDR3 amino acids: CASTHGTGEETQYF. The CDR3 DNA sequence: TGTGCCAGCACCCACGGGACAGGGGAAGAGACCCAGTACTTC.

Only one count was recorded for this clone. The genes are TRBV6-5 and TRBJ1-5, with D uncertain. The germline gives CDR1 MNHEY, CDR2 SVGAGI. Trimming pared 6 bases from V and 4 bases from J, leaving 10 bases between. CDR3 length: 13 residues. The CDR3 spells CASRRTENQPQHF. The CDR3, as DNA: TGTGCCAGCAGACGAACAGAGAATCAGCCCCAGCATTTT.

The chain joins TRBV6-4 to TRBJ2-7; 9 positions agree with TRBD2. This CDR3 has 15 amino acids. The germline V gene encodes CDR1 MRHNA and CDR2 SNTAGT. J was trimmed by 2 bases and V by 10 bases; bases with no gene match: 12. Here the CDR3 reads CATSLGAGGPYEQYF. The CDR3 DNA reads as TGTGCCACCTCCCTAGGAGCGGGAGGTCCCTACGAGCAGTACTTC.

The chain has TRBV2 and TRBJ1-2, with D tentatively TRBD1 (5 bases). V was cut by 3 bases and J by 7 bases, with 12 bases left in between. Germline values: CDR1 SNHLY, CDR2 FYNNEI. The CDR3 extends over 13 amino acids. CDR3 in DNA: TGTGCCAGCAGTGAGAGGCAGGGCGGTGGCTACACCTTC. This codes for CASSERQGGGYTF.

This clone was seen more than once but under ten times. The chain has TRBV7-9 and TRBJ2-2; D might be TRBD2 (5 bases). This CDR3 comprises 16 residues. The germline V gene encodes CDR1 SEHNR and CDR2 FQNEAQ (reference sequence). V lost 6 bases and J 6 bases, leaving 20 bases between the germline ends. For the CDR3, the DNA is TGTGCCAGCAGGTACACAGACGGCGAGGGCCCCGGGGAGCTGTTTTTT. This gives the protein CASRYTDGEGPGELFF. The variable domain in full, with the rest retrieved from reference TRBV7-9 and TRBJ2-2, is DTGVSQNPRHKITKRGQNVTFRCDPISEHNRLYWYRQTLGQGPEFLTYFQNEAQLEKSRLLSDRFSAERPKGSFSTLEIQRTEQGDSAMYLCASRYTDGEGPGELFFGEGSRLTVL.

Here the CDR3 reads CASSQVPGNNSPLHF. CDR3 in DNA: TGCGCCAGCAGCCAAGTTCCGGGCAATAATTCACCCCTCCACTTT. This rearrangement joins TRBV4-1 to TRBJ1-6; D call uncertain. Germline CDR1 reads MGHRA; CDR2 reads YSYEKL. This CDR3 spans 15 amino acids. With 1 base removed from V and 5 bases from J, the gap between germline ends came to 9 bases.

This clone was observed a single time. The V gene is TRBV6-5, the J gene TRBJ1-4; D is perhaps TRBD1 (6 bases). CDR3 length equals 14 residues. Germline V gene sequence: CDR1 MNHEY, CDR2 SVGAGI. Trimming removed 8 bases from V and 5 bases from J, with 15 bases in between. The CDR3 DNA follows: TGTGCCAGCCGGAGGGGGACTGCGAATGAAAAACTGTTTTTT. It is translated as CASRRGTANEKLFF.

This chain joins TRBV29-1 and TRBJ1-2; D is undetermined. Trimming cost V 7 bases and J 1 base, with 10 bases left between them. Germline values: CDR1 SQVTM, CDR2 ANQGSEA. The CDR3 sequence is 12 residues long. The CDR3 protein is CSALRGNYGYTF. CDR3 coding DNA: TGCAGCGCCTTGCGGGGTAACTATGGCTACACCTTC.

The chain has TRBV7-8 and TRBJ2-1; TRBD1 or TRBD2 may be the D gene (5 bases each). The length of the CDR3 is 14 residues. V was clipped by 3 bases and J by 10 bases, with 16 bases between them. The V gene's germline CDR1 is SGHVS and CDR2 FQNEAQ. The CDR3, as DNA: TGTGCCAGCAGCTTGGGGGTATTGGGCCGGGAGCAGTTCTTC. This sequence encodes CASSLGVLGREQFF.

The genes are TRBV5-1 and TRBJ1-1; 8 bases map to TRBD1. This CDR3 has 15 residues. V lost 0 bases to trimming and J lost 11 bases; unmatched junction nucleotides: 12. The germline gives CDR1 SGHRS, CDR2 YFSETQ. In DNA form, the CDR3 reads TGCGCCAGCAGCTTGGAGGGTGGGCAGGGGGCGCGGGCTTTCTTT. The encoded protein is CASSLEGGQGARAFF.

CDR3 residues: CASSPTPDRNTEAFF. CDR3 nucleotides: TGTGCCAGCAGTCCTACCCCGGACCGGAACACTGAAGCTTTCTTT. V usage is TRBV27 and J usage is TRBJ1-1; D call uncertain. Per the germline V gene, CDR1 is MNHEY and CDR2 is SMNVEV (reference sequence). The V end was cut by 5 bases, the J end by 1 base, with 14 bases between. CDR3 length: 15 residues.

This chain links TRBV5-1 with TRBJ2-2, with D perhaps TRBD1 or TRBD2 (5 bases each). The CDR3 covers 13 residues. Germline CDR1 reads SGHRS; CDR2 reads YFSETQ. Trimming left V 4 bases short and J 4 bases short, with 8 bases between. CDR3 in DNA: TGCGCCAGCAGCCCGGGACCCACCGGGGAGCTGTTTTTT. This translates into CASSPGPTGELFF.

This clone was detected a few times. This CDR3 reads CASSLEAATYEQYF. The DNA for the CDR3 is TGTGCCAGCAGCTTAGAGGCGGCGACCTACGAGCAGTACTTC. The chain uses TRBV7-6 and TRBJ2-7; no clear D. The CDR3 totals 14 residues. V was clipped by 1 base and J by 2 bases, with 9 bases between them. Germline V CDR1 and CDR2: SGHVS, FNYEAQ.